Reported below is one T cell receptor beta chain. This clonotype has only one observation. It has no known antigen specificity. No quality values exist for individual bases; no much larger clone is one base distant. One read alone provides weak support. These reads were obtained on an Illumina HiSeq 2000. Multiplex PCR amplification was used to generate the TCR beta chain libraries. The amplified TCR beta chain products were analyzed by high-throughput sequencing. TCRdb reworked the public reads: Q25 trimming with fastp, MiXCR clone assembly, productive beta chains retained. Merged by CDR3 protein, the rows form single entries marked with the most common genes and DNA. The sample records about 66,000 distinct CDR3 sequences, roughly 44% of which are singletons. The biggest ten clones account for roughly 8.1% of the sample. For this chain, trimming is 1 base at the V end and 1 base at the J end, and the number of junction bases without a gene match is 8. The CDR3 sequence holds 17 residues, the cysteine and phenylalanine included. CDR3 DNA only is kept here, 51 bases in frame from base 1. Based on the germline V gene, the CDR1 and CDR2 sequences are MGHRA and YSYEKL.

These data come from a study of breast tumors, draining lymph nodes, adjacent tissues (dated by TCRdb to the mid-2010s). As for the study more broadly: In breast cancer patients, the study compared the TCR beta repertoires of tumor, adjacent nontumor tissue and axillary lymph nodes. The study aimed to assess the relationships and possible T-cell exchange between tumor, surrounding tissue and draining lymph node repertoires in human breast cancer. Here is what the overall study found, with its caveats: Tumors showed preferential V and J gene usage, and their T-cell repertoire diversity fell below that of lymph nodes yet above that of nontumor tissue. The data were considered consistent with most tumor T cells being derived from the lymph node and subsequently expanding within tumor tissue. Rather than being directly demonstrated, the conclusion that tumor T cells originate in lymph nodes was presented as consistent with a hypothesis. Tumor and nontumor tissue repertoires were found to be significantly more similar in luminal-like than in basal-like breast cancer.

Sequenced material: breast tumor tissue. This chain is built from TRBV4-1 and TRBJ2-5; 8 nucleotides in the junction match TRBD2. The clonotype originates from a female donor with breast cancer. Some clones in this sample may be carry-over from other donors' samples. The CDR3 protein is CASSQGMGGTSQETQYF. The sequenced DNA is TGCGCCAGCAGCCAAGGAATGGGGGGGACTAGCCAAGAGACCCAGTACTTC.